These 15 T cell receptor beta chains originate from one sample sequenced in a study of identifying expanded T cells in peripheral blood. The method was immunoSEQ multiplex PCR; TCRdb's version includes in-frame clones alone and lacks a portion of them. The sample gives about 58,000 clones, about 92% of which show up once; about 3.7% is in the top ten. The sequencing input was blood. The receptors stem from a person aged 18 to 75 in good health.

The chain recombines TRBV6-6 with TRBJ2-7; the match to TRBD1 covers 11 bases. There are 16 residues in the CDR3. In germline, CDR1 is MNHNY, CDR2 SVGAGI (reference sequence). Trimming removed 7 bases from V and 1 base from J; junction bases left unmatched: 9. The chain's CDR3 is CASKQTGTGGSYEQYF. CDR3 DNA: TGTGCCAGCAAGCAAACTGGGACAGGGGGTTCCTACGAGCAGTACTTC.

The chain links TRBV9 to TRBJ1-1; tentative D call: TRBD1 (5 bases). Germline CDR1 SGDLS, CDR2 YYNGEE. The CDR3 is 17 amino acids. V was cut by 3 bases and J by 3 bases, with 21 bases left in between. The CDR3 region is CASSAVGPGRWDTEAFF. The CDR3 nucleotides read TGTGCCAGCAGCGCAGTAGGACCGGGGCGGTGGGACACTGAAGCTTTCTTT. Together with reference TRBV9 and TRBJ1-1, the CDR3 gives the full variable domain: DSGVTQTPKHLITATGQRVTLRCSPRSGDLSVYWYQQSLDQGLQFLIQYYNGEERAKGNILERFSAQQFPDLHSELNLSSLELGDSALYFCASSAVGPGRWDTEAFFGQGTRLTVV.

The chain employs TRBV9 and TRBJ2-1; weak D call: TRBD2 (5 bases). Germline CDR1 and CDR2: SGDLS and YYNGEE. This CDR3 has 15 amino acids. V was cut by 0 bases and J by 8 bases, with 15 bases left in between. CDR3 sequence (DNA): TGTGCCAGCAGCGTAGACGGAGAGGGATGGGATGAGCAGTTCTTC. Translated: CASSVDGEGWDEQFF.

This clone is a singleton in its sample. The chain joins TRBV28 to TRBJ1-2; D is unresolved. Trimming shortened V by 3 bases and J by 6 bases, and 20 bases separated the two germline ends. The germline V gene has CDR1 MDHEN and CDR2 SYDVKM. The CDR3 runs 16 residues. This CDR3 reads CASSLGVGSLVNGYTF. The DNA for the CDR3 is TGTGCCAGCAGTTTGGGAGTCGGCAGTTTGGTTAATGGCTACACCTTC.

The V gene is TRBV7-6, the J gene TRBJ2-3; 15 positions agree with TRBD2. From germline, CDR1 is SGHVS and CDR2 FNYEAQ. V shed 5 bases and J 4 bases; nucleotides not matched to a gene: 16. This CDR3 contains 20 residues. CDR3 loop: CASSRIPGLAGGPGSDTQYF. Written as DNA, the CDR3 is TGTGCCAGCAGCCGCATCCCCGGACTAGCGGGGGGGCCGGGGTCAGATACGCAGTATTTT.

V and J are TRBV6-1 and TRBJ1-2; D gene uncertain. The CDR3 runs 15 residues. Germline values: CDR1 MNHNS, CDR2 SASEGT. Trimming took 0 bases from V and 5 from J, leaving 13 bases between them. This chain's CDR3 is CASSEALGPMYGYTF. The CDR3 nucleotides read TGTGCCAGCAGTGAAGCGCTAGGACCTATGTATGGCTACACCTTC.

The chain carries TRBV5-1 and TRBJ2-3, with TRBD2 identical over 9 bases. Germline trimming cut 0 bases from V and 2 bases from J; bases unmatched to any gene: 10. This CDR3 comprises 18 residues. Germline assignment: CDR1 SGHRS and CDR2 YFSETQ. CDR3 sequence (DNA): TGCGCCAGCAGCTTGGTGGGGAAGACTAGCGGAAACACAGATACGCAGTATTTT. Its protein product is CASSLVGKTSGNTDTQYF.

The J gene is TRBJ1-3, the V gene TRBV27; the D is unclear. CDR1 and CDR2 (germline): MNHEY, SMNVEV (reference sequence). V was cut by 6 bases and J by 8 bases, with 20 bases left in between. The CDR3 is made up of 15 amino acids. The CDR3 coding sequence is TGTGCCAGCAGCCGGACGGGAAGCCCGTTTGACACCATATATTTT. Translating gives CASSRTGSPFDTIYF.

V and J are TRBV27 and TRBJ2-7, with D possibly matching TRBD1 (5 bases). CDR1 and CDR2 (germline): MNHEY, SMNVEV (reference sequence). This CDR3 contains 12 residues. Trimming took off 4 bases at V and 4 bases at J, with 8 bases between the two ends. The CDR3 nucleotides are TGTGCCAGCAGTTCAGCAGGGTACGAGCAGTACTTC. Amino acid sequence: CASSSAGYEQYF.

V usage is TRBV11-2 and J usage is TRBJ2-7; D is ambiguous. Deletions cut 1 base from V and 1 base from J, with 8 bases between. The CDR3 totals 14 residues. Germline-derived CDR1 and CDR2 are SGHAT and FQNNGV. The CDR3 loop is CASSLGPDSYEQYF. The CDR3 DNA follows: TGTGCCAGCAGCTTAGGCCCAGATTCCTACGAGCAGTACTTC.

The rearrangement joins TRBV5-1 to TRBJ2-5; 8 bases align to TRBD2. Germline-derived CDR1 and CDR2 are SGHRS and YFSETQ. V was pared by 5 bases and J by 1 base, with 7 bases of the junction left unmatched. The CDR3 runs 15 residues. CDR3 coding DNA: TGCGCCAGCAGGTCGGTTAGCGGGGCCCAAGAGACCCAGTACTTC. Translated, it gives CASRSVSGAQETQYF. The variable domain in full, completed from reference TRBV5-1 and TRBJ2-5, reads KAGVTQTPRYLIKTRGQQVTLSCSPISGHRSVSWYQQTPGQGLQFLFEYFSETQRNKGNFPGRFSGRQFSNSRSEMNVSTLELGDSALYLCASRSVSGAQETQYFGPGTRLLVL.

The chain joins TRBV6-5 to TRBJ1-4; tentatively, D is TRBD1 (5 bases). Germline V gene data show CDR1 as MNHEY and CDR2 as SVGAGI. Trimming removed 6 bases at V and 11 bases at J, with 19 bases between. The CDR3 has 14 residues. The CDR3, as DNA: TGTGCCAGCAGCGAACAAGGGGTATCCGGGAAACTGTTTTTT. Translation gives CASSEQGVSGKLFF.

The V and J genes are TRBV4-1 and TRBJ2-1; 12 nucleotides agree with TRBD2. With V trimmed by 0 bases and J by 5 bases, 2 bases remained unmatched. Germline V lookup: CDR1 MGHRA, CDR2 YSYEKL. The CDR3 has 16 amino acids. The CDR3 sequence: CASSQERLAGDNEQFF. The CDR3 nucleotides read TGCGCCAGCAGCCAAGAAAGACTAGCGGGAGACAATGAGCAGTTCTTC.

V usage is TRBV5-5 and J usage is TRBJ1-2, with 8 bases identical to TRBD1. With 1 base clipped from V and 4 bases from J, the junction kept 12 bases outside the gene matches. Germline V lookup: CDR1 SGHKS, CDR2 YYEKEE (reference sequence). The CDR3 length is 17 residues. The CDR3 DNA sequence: TGTGCCAGCAGCTTGATTCCGGGACAGGAGGAGTTCTATGGCTACACCTTC. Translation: CASSLIPGQEEFYGYTF.

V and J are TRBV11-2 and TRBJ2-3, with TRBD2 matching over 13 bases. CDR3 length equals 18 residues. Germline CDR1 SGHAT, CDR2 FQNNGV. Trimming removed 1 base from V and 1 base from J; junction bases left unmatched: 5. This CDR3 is CASSLALAGGRGTDTQYF. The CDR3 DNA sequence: TGTGCCAGCAGCTTAGCACTAGCGGGGGGGCGGGGCACAGATACGCAGTATTTT.